This T cell receptor (beta chain) was recorded in a study of T cells in Graves' hyperthyroidism and ophthalmopathy. Study results and caveats: Ophthalmopathy was told apart from stable hyperthyroidism by a 13 V-J model.

J gave up 3 bases and V 4 bases, and 16 bases lay outside the gene matches. Germline-derived CDR1 and CDR2 are LGHDT and YNNKEL (reference sequence). The CDR3 totals 18 residues. Amplified TCR beta CDR3 regions came from RNA transcripts. TCR CDR3 underwent first-round RT-PCR with the HTBI primer set. TCRdb processed the multiplex PCR reads anew with MiXCR; each CDR3 protein has one entry. This sample has about 270,000 distinct CDR3 sequences, with about 16% found just once. This clonotype was found many times. Its target is unknown. This receptor was obtained from a woman aged 45 to 65 with Graves' hyperthyroidism that later progressed to Graves' ophthalmopathy. The V and J genes are TRBV3-1 and TRBJ1-1, with 8 bases fitting TRBD1. Sequencing was done on a sample of blood. The CDR3 reads CASSPKHFGQGGDTEAFF. In DNA form, the CDR3 reads TGTGCCAGCAGCCCAAAACATTTCGGACAGGGAGGGGACACTGAAGCTTTCTTT. Filled out from reference TRBV3-1 and TRBJ1-1, the complete variable domain reads DTAVSQTPKYLVTQMGNDKSIKCEQNLGHDTMYWYKQDSKKFLKIMFSYNNKELIINETVPNRFSPKSPDKAHLNLHINSLELGDSAVYFCASSPKHFGQGGDTEAFFGQGTRLTVV.